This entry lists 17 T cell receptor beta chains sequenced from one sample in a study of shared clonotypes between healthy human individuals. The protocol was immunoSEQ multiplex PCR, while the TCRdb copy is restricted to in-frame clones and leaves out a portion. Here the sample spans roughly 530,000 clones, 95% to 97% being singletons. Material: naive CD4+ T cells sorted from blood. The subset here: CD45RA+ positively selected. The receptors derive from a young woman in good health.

The CDR3 region is CASSQERQPGSLSEQYF. The CDR3 DNA reads as TGCGCCAGCAGCCAAGAAAGGCAGCCAGGGTCTCTTAGCGAGCAGTACTTC. The chain employs TRBV4-1 and TRBJ2-7, with a possible D match to TRBD1 (5 bases). There are 17 residues in the CDR3. V lost 0 bases, J lost 6 bases, and 21 bases lay in between. The germline V gene has CDR1 MGHRA and CDR2 YSYEKL.

The CDR3 coding sequence is TGTGCCAGCAGTGAAAATTTAGTCTACACTGAAGCTTTCTTT. Amino acid sequence: CASSENLVYTEAFF. V is TRBV6-1 and J is TRBJ1-1; the D is unclear. Germline-derived CDR1 and CDR2 are MNHNS and SASEGT. The CDR3 is 14 amino acids. V lost 2 bases, J lost 3 bases, and 10 bases lay in between.

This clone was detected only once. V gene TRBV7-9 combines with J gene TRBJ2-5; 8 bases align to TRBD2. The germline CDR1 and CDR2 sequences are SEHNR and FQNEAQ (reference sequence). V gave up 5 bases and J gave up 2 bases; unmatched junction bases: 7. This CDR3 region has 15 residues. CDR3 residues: CASSLLAGNQETQYF. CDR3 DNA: TGTGCCAGCAGCCTCCTAGCGGGCAATCAAGAGACCCAGTACTTC.

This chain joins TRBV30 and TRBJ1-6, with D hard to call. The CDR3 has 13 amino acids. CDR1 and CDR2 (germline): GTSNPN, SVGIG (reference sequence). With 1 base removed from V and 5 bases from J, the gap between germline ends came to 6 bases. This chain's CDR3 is CAWSGLDNSPLHF. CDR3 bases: TGTGCCTGGAGTGGCTTAGATAATTCACCCCTCCACTTT.

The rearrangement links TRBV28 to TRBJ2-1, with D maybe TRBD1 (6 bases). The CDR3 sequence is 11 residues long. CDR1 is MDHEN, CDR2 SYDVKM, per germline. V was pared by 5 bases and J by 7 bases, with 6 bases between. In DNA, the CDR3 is TGTGCCAGCAGTAGGGGGAATGAGCAGTTCTTC. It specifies CASSRGNEQFF.

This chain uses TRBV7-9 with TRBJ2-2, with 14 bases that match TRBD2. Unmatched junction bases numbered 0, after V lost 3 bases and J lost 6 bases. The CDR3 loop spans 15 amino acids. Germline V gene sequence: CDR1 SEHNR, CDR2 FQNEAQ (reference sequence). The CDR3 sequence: CASSLTSGRAGELFF. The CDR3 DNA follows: TGTGCCAGCAGCTTGACTAGCGGGAGGGCCGGGGAGCTGTTTTTT.

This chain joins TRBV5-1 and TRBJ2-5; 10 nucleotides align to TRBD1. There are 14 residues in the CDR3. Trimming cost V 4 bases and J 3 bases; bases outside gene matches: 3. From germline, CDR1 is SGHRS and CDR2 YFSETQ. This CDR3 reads CASSPGQGEETQYF. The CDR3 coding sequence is TGCGCCAGCAGCCCCGGACAGGGGGAAGAGACCCAGTACTTC. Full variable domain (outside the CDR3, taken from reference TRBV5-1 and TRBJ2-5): KAGVTQTPRYLIKTRGQQVTLSCSPISGHRSVSWYQQTPGQGLQFLFEYFSETQRNKGNFPGRFSGRQFSNSRSEMNVSTLELGDSALYLCASSPGQGEETQYFGPGTRLLVL.

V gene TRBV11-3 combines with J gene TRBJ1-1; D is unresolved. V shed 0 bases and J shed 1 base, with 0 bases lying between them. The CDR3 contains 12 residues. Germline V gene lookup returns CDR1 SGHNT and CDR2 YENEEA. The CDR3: CASSLENTEAFF. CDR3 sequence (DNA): TGTGCCAGCAGCTTAGAGAACACTGAAGCTTTCTTT.

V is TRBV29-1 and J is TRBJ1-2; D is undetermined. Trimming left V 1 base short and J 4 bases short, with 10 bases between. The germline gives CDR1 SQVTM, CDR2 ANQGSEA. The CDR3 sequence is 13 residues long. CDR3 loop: CSVEVRAVYGYTF. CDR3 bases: TGCAGCGTTGAAGTGAGGGCAGTCTATGGCTACACCTTC. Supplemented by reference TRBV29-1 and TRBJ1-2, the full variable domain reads SAVISQKPSRDICQRGTSLTIQCQVDSQVTMMFWYRQQPGQSLTLIATANQGSEATYESGFVIDKFPISRPNLTFSTLTVSNMSPEDSSIYLCSVEVRAVYGYTFGSGTRLTVV.

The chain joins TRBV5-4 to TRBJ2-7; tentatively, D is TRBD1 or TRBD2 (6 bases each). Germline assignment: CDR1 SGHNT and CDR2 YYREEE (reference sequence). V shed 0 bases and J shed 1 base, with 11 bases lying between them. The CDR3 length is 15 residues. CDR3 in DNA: TGTGCCAGCAGCTTGGGGGGGGCGAGTTCCTACGAGCAGTACTTC. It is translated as CASSLGGASSYEQYF.

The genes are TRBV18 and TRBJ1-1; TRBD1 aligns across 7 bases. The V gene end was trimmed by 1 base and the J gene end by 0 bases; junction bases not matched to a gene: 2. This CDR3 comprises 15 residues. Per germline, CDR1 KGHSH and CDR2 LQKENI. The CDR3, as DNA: TGTGCCAGCTCACCACAGGGGGCCGTGAACACTGAAGCTTTCTTT. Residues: CASSPQGAVNTEAFF.

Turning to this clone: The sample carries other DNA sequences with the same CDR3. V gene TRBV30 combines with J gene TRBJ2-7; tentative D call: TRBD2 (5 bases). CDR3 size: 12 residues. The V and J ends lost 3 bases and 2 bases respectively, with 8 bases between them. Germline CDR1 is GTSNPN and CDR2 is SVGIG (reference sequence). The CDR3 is CAWSRGTYEQYF. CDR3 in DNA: TGTGCCTGGAGCCGGGGTACCTACGAGCAGTACTTC.

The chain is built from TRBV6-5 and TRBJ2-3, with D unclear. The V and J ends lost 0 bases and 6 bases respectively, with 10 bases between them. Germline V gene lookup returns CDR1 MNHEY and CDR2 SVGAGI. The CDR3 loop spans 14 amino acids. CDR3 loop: CASSYSRSFDTQYF. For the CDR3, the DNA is TGTGCCAGCAGTTACTCGAGATCCTTCGATACGCAGTATTTT.

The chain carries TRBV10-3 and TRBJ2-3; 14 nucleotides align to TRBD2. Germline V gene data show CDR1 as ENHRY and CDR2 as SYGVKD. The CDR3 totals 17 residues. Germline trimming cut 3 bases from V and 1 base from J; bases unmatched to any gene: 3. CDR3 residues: CAISEGLAGGGTDTQYF. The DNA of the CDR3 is TGTGCCATCAGTGAAGGACTAGCGGGAGGAGGCACAGATACGCAGTATTTT.

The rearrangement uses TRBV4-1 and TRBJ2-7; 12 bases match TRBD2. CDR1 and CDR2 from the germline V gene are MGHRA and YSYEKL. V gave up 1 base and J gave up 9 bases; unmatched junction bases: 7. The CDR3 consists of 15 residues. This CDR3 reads CASSQVPTSGSLQYF. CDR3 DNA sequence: TGCGCCAGCAGCCAAGTCCCGACTAGCGGGAGTTTGCAGTACTTC.

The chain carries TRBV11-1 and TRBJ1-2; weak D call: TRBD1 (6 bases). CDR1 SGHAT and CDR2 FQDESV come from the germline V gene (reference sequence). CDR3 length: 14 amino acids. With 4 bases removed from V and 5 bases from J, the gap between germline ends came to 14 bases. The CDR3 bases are TGTGCCAGCAGCTCGTTACAGGGAGGTTATGGCTACACCTTC. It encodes CASSSLQGGYGYTF.

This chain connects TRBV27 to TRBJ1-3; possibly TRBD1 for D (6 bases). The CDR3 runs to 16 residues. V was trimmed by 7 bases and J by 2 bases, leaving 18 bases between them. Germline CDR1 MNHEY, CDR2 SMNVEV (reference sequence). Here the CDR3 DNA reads TGTGCCAGCAAAATGGGCTCCAGGGGAGCTGGAAACACCATATATTTT. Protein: CASKMGSRGAGNTIYF.